The entry below gives a single TCR beta chain sequence along with its context. Its target is not known. This sample is drawn from a study of CD8 T cells in Susac syndrome. Findings and caveats of the study: Clonal expansion was not seen in any Susac syndrome CD4+ T cell repertoire.

Trimming shortened V by 6 bases and J by 4 bases, and 9 bases separated the two germline ends. From germline, CDR1 is SNHLY and CDR2 FYNNEI. The CDR3 has 13 amino acids. RNA amounts of about 0.45 to 1 ug underwent reverse transcription with random hexamers. MiXCR was run by TCRdb on the immunoSEQ multiplex PCR reads, yielding one entry per CDR3 protein. The table lists over 150,000 distinct CDR3 sequences, about 94% of them singletons. The source is a human donor with Susac syndrome. This chain joins TRBV2 and TRBJ2-2; D unclear. Sequenced sample: CD4+ T cells from PBMCs. The CDR3 DNA reads as TGTGCCAGCAGCGTGACACCCACCGGGGAGCTGTTTTTT. Protein product: CASSVTPTGELFF.